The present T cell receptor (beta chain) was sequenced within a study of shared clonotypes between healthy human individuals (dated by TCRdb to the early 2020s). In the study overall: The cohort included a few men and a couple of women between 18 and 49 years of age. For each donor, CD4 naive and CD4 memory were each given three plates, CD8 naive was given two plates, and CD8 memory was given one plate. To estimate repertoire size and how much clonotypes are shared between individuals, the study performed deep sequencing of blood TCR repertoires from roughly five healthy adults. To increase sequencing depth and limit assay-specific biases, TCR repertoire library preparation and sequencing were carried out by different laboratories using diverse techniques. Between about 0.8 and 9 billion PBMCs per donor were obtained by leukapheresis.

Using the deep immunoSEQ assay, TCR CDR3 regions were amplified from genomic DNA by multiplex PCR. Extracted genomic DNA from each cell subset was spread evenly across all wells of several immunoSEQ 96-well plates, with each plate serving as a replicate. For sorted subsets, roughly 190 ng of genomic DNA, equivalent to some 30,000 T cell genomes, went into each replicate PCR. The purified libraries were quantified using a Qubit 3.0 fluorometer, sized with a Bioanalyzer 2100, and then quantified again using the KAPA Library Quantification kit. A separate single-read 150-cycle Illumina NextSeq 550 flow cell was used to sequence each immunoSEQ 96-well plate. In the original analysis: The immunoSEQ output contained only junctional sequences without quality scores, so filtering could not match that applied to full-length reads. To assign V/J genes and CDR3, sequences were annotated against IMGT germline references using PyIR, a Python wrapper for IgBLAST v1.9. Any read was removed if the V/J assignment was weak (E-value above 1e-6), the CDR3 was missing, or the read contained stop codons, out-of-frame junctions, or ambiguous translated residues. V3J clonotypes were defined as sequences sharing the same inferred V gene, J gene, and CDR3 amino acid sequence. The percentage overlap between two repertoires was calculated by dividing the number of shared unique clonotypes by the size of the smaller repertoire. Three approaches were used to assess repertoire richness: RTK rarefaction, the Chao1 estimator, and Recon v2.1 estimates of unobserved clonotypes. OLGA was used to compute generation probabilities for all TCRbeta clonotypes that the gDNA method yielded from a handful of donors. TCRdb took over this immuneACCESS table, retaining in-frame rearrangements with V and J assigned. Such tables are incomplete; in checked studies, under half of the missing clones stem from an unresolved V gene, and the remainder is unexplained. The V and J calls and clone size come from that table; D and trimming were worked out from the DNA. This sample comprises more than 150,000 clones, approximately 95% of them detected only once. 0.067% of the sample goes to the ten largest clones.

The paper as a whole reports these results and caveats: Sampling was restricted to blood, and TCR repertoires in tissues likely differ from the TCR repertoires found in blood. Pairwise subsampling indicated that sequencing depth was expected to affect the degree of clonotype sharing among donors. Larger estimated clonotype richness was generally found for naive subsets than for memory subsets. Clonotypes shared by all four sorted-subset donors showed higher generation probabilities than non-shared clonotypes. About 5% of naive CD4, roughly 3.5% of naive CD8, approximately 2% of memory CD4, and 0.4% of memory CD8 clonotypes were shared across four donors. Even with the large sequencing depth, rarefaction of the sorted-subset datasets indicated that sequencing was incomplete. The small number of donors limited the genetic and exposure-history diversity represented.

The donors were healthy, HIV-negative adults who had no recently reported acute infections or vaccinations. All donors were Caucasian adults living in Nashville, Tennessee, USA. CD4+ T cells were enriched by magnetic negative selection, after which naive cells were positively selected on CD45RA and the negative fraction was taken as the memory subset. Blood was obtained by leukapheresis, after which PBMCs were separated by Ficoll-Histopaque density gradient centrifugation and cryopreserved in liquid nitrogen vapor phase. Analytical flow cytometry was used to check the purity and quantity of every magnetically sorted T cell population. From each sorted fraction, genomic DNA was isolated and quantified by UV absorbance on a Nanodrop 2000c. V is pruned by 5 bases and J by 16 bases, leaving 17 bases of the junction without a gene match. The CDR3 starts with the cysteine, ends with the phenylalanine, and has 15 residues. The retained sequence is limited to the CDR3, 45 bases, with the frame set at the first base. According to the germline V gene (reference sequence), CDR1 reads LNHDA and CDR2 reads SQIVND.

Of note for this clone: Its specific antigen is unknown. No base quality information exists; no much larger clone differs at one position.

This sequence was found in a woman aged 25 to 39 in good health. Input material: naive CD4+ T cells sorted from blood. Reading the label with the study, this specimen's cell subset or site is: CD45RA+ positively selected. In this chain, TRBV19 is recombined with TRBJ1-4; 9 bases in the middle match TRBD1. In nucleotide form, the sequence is TGTGCCAGTAGTCCGGATGGGACAGGGTACTTAAGTGAGTTTTTT. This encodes CASSPDGTGYLSEFF. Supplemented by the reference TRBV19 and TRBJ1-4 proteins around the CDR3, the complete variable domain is DGGITQSPKYLFRKEGQNVTLSCEQNLNHDAMYWYRQDPGQGLRLIYYSQIVNDFQKGDIAEGYSVSREKKESFPLTVTSAQKNPTAFYLCASSPDGTGYLSEFFGSGTQLSVL.